This T cell receptor beta chain was sequenced in a study of shared clonotypes between healthy human individuals. Study information: The plates for each donor numbered three CD4 naive, three CD4 memory, two CD8 naive and one CD8 memory.

Naive-designated CD8 cells lacked CD45RO, were positively enriched for CCR7, and omitted terminally differentiated effector memory CD45RA+ cells. Sequenced by immunoSEQ multiplex PCR; TCRdb stores in-frame clones only, minus some. Of hundreds of thousands of clones in the sample, approximately 96% were seen once. Germline assignment: CDR1 SEHNR and CDR2 FQNEAQ (reference sequence). The CDR3 runs to 17 residues. V lost 4 bases to trimming and J lost 1 base; unmatched junction nucleotides: 4. Broader study findings: In having few donors, the study represented limited genetic and exposure-history diversity. Incomplete sequencing of sorted subsets was indicated by rarefaction despite large depth.

Regarding this clone: As yet, its antigen is unknown.

The gene calls are TRBV7-9 and TRBJ2-3, with 14 bases fitting TRBD2. Sequences were obtained from naive CD8+ T cells sorted from blood. The receptor comes from a woman aged 25 to 39 in good health. The CDR3 sequence: CASSSGLAGVRTDTQYF. The CDR3 nucleotides read TGTGCCAGCAGCTCGGGACTAGCGGGAGTTCGCACAGATACGCAGTATTTT.